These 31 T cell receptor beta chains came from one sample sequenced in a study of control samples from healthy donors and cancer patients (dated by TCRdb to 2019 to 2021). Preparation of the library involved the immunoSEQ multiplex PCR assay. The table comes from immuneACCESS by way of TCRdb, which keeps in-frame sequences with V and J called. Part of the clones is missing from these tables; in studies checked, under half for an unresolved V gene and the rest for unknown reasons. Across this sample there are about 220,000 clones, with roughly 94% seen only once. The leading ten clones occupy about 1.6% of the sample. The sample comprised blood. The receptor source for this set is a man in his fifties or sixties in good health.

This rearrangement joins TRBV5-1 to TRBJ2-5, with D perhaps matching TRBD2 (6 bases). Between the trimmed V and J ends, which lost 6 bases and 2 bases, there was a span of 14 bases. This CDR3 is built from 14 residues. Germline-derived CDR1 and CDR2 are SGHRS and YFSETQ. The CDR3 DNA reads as TGCGCCAGCACCCCCGGGAGCACACAAGAGACCCAGTACTTC. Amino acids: CASTPGSTQETQYF.

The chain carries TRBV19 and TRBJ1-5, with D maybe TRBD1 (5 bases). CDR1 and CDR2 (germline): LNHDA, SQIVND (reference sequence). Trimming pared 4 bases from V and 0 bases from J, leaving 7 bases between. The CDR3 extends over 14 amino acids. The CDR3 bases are TGTGCCAGTAGTAGGGGCGATAGCAATCAGCCCCAGCATTTT. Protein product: CASSRGDSNQPQHF.

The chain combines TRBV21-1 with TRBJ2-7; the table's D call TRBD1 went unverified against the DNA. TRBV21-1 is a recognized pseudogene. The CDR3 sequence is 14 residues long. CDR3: CASIEGDMSYEQYF. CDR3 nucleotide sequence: TGTGCCAGCATCGAGGGGGACATGTCCTACGAGCAGTACTTC.

As DNA, the CDR3 is TGTGCCAGCTCACCGGACAGGGGGAATGAAAAACTGTTTTTT. It is translated as CASSPDRGNEKLFF. The chain links TRBV18 to TRBJ1-4; TRBD1 aligns across 10 bases. CDR3 length equals 14 residues. CDR1 and CDR2 (germline): KGHSH, LQKENI. V gave up 3 bases and J gave up 5 bases; unmatched junction bases: 0.

CDR3 sequence reads: CASSSGGVSQYF. CDR3 sequence (DNA): TGTGCCAGCAGTTCGGGAGGGGTGTCCCAGTACTTC. The chain employs TRBV6-5 and TRBJ2-5; 8 bases match TRBD2. V lost 4 bases, J lost 9 bases, and 4 bases stayed unmatched. The CDR3 is 12 amino acids. Germline V gene sequence: CDR1 MNHEY, CDR2 SVGAGI.

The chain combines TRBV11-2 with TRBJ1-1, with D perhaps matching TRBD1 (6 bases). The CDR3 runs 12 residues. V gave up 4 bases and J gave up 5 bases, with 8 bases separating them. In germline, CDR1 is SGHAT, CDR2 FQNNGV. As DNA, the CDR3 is TGTGCCAGCAGCTACGACAGGACTGAAGCTTTCTTT. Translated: CASSYDRTEAFF.

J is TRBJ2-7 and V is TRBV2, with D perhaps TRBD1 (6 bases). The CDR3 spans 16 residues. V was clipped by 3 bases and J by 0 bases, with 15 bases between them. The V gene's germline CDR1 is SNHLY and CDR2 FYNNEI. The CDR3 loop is CASSDSGRGFSYEQYV. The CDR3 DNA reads TGTGCCAGCAGTGACAGTGGCAGGGGATTCTCCTACGAGCAGTACGTC.

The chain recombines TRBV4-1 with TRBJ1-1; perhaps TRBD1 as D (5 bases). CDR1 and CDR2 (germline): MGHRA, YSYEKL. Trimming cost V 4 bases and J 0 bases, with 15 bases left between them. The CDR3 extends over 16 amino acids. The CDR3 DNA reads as TGCGCCAGCAGCCTTGGGGGAGGACGCATGAACACTGAAGCTTTCTTT. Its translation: CASSLGGGRMNTEAFF.

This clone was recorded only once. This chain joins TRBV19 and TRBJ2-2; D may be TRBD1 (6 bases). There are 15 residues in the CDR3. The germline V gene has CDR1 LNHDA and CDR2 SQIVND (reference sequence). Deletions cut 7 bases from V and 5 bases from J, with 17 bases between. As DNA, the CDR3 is TGTGCCAGTACGTTGCGACAGGTTGGGACCGGGGAGCTGTTTTTT. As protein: CASTLRQVGTGELFF. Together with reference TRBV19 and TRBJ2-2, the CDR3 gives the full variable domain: DGGITQSPKYLFRKEGQNVTLSCEQNLNHDAMYWYRQDPGQGLRLIYYSQIVNDFQKGDIAEGYSVSREKKESFPLTVTSAQKNPTAFYLCASTLRQVGTGELFFGEGSRLTVL.

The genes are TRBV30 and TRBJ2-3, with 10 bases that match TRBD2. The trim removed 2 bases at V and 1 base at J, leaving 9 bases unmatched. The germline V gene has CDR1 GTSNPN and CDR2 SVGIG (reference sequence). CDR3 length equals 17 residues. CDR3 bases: TGTGCCTGGAGTTGGGCTAGCGGGGGTCGGGGCACAGATACGCAGTATTTT. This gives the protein CAWSWASGGRGTDTQYF.

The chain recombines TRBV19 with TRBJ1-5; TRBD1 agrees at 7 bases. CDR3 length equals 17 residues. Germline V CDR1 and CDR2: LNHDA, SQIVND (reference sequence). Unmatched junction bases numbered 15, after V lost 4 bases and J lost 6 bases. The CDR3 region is CASSSPTGTLFSQPQHF. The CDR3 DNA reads TGTGCCAGTAGTAGCCCGACAGGGACCTTGTTTAGTCAGCCCCAGCATTTT.

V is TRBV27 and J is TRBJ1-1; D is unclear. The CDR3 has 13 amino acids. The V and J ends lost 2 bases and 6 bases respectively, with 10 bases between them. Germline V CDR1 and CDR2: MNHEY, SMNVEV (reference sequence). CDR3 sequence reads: CASSLVWEAEAFF. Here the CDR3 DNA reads TGTGCCAGCAGTTTAGTTTGGGAAGCTGAAGCTTTCTTT.

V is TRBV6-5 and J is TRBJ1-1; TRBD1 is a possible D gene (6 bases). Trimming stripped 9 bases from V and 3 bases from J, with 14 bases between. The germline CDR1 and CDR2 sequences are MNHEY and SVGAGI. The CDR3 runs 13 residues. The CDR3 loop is CASQGLWDTEAFF. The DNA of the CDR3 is TGTGCCAGTCAGGGGTTGTGGGACACTGAAGCTTTCTTT.

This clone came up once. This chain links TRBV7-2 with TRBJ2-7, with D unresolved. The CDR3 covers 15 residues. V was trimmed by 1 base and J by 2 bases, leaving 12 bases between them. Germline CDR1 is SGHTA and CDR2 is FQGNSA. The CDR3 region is CASSLDPAAPYEQYF. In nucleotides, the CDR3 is TGTGCCAGCAGCTTAGACCCGGCAGCGCCCTACGAGCAGTACTTC.

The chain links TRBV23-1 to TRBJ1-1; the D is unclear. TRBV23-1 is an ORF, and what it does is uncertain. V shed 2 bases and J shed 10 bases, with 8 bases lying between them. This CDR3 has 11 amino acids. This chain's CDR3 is CASSQPSGAFF. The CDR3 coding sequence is TGCGCCAGCAGTCAACCGTCAGGAGCTTTCTTT.

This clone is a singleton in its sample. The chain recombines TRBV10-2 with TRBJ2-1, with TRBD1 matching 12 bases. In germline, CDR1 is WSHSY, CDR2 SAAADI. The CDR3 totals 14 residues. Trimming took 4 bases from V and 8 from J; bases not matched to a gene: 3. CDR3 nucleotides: TGCGCCAGCAGTGGAGGGACAGGGGGCGATGAGCAGTTCTTC. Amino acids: CASSGGTGGDEQFF.

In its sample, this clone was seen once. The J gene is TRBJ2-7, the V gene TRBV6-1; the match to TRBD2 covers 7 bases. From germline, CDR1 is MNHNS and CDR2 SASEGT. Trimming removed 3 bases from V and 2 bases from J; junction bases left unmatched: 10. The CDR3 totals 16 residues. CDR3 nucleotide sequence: TGTGCCAGCAGTGACACTTGGGCTAGCGGCCCCTACGAGCAGTACTTC. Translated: CASSDTWASGPYEQYF.

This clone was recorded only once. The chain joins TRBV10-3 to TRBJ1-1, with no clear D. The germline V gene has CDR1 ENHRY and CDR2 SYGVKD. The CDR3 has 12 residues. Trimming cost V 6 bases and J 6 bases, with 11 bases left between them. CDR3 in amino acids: CAISQTRAEAFF. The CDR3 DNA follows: TGTGCCATCAGCCAGACAAGAGCTGAAGCTTTCTTT.

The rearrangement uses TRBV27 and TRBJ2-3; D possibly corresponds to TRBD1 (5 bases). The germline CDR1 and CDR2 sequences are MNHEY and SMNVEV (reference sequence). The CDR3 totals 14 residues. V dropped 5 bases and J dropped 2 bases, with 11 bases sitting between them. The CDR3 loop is CASSIPGHTDTQYF. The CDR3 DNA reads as TGTGCCAGCAGTATACCAGGGCACACAGATACGCAGTATTTT.

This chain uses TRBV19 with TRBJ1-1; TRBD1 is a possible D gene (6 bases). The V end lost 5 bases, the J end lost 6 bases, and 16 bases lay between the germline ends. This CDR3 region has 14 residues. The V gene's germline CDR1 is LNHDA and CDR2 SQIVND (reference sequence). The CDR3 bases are TGTGCCAGTAGTCCCCCCAGGGGTCTCGCTGAAGCTTTCTTT. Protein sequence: CASSPPRGLAEAFF.

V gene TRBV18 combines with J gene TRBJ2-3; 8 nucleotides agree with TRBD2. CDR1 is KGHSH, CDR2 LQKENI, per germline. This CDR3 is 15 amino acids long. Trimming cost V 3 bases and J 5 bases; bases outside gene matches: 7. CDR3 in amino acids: CASSPGLGGGDTQYF. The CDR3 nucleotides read TGTGCCAGCTCACCGGGACTAGGGGGAGGAGATACGCAGTATTTT.

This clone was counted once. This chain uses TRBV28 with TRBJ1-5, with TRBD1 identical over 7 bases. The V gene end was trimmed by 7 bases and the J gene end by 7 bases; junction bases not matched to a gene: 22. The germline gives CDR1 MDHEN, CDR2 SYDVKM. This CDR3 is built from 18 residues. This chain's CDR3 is CASTQSMDRMGFRQPQHF. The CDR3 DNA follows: TGTGCCAGCACCCAATCGATGGACAGGATGGGATTTAGACAGCCCCAGCATTTT.

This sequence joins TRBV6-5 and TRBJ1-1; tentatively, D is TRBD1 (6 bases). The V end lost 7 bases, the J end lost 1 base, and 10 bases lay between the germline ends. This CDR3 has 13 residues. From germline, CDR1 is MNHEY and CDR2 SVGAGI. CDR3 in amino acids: CASTLDRNTEAFF. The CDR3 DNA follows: TGTGCCAGCACGCTGGACAGGAACACTGAAGCTTTCTTT.

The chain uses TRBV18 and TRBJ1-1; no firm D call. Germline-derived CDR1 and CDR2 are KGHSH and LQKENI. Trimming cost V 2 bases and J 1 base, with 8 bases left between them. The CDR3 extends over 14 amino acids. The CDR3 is CASSPGPSNTEAFF. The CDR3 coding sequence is TGTGCCAGCTCACCAGGGCCCTCGAACACTGAAGCTTTCTTT.

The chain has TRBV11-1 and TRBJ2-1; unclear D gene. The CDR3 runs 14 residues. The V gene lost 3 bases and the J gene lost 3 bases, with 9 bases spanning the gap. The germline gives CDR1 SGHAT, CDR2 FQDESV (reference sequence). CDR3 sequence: CASSFGRGYNEQFF. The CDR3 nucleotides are TGTGCCAGCAGCTTTGGCAGAGGCTACAATGAGCAGTTCTTC.

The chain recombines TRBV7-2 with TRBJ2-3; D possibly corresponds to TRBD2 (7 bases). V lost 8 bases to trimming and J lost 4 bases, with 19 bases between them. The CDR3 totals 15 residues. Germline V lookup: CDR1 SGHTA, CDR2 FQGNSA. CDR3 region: CASRWGAGRADTQYF. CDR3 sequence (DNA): TGTGCCAGCCGCTGGGGGGCGGGGAGGGCAGATACGCAGTATTTT.

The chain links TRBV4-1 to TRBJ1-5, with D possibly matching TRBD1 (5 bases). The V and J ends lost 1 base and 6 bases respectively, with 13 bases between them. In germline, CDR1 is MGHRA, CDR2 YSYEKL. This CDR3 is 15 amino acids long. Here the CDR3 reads CASSQADRIGQPQHF. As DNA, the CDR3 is TGCGCCAGCAGCCAAGCTGACAGAATCGGTCAGCCCCAGCATTTT.

CDR3 amino acids: CASSFSGGGEPQHF. CDR3 bases: TGCGCCAGCAGCTTTTCAGGGGGAGGGGAGCCCCAGCATTTT. The chain employs TRBV5-1 and TRBJ1-5; 7 nucleotides line up with TRBD1. V was pared by 2 bases and J by 8 bases, with 7 bases of the junction left unmatched. The CDR3 has 14 amino acids. Germline V gene sequence: CDR1 SGHRS, CDR2 YFSETQ.

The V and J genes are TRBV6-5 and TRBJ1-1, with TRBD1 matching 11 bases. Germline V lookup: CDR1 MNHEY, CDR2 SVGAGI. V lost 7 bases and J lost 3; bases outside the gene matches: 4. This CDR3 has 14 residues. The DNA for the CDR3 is TGTGCCAGCACCGTGGGACAGGGGGACACTGAAGCTTTCTTT. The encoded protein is CASTVGQGDTEAFF.

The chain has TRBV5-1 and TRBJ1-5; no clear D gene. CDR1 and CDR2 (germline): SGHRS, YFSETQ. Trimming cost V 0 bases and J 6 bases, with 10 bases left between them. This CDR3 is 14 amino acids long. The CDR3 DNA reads TGCGCCAGCAGCTTGGGCGGTGAACTTCAGCCCCAGCATTTT. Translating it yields CASSLGGELQPQHF.

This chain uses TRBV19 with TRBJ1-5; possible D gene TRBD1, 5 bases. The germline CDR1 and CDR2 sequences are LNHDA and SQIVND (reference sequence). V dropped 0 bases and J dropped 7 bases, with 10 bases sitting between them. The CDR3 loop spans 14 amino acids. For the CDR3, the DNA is TGTGCCAGTAGTATAGATCGGGGGAGGCAGCCCCAGCATTTT. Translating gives CASSIDRGRQPQHF.